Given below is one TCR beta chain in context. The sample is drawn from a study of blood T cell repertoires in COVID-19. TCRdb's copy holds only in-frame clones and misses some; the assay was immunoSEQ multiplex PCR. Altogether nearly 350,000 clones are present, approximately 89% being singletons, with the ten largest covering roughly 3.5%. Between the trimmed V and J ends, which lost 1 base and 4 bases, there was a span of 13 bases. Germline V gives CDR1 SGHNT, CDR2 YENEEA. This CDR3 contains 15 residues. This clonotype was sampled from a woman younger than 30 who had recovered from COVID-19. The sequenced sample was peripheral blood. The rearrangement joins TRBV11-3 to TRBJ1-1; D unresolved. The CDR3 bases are TGTGCCAGCAGCTTAGCGTCGTATTGGAGCACTGAAGCTTTCTTT. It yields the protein CASSLASYWSTEAFF.